One and the same sample provided the 23 T cell receptor beta chains below, sequenced in a study of shared clonotypes between healthy human individuals. CD8 cells regarded as naive lacked CD45RO, were positively chosen for CCR7, and omitted terminally differentiated effector memory CD45RA+ cells. The repertoire was sequenced with immunoSEQ multiplex PCR; TCRdb's copy has only in-frame clones and lacks some. The table lists roughly 2.1 million clones, 85% to 95% of them singletons. Sequencing was performed on naive CD8+ T cells from PBMCs. These receptors all stem from a man aged 18-30 years in good health. Some clones in this sample may be carry-over from other donors' samples.

The chain employs TRBV9 and TRBJ1-2; D call uncertain. CDR3 size: 15 residues. Per the germline V gene, CDR1 is SGDLS and CDR2 is YYNGEE. The V end was cut by 1 base, the J end by 3 bases, with 13 bases between. The CDR3 loop reads CASSVNRQAHYGYTF. In DNA, the CDR3 is TGTGCCAGCAGCGTAAATCGCCAGGCCCACTATGGCTACACCTTC.

The rearrangement links TRBV27 to TRBJ1-3, with D perhaps matching TRBD1 (5 bases). Germline V gene sequence: CDR1 MNHEY, CDR2 SMNVEV (reference sequence). V was pared by 6 bases and J by 6 bases, with 24 bases between. The CDR3 has 17 residues. The CDR3 nucleotides read TGTGCCAGCAGCCCCCGCCCCCGCAGGGTGTGGGAAAACACCATATATTTT. Its protein is CASSPRPRRVWENTIYF.

The chain couples TRBV9 to TRBJ1-1, with 9 bases that match TRBD1. The V and J ends lost 3 bases and 1 base, in that order; junction bases with no gene match: 4. Germline V gene lookup returns CDR1 SGDLS and CDR2 YYNGEE. The CDR3 loop spans 15 amino acids. The DNA for the CDR3 is TGTGCCAGCAGCGATGGGACAGGGAAGAACACTGAAGCTTTCTTT. Translating it yields CASSDGTGKNTEAFF.

This rearrangement joins TRBV19 to TRBJ2-3; D remains unclear. The germline V gene has CDR1 LNHDA and CDR2 SQIVND (reference sequence). V lost 6 bases, J lost 6 bases, and 16 bases lay in between. This CDR3 is 14 amino acids long. CDR3 in DNA: TGTGCCAGTAGCCCGACTGTGGTAGGGGATACGCAGTATTTT. Its translation is CASSPTVVGDTQYF.

Regarding this clone: The same CDR3 arises from other DNA sequences in this sample as well. V is TRBV28 and J is TRBJ1-5; no definite D call. CDR1 is MDHEN, CDR2 SYDVKM, per germline. V was cut by 4 bases and J by 6 bases, with 1 base left in between. The CDR3 spans 10 residues. In nucleotides, the CDR3 is TGTGCCAGCAGTTCTCAGCCCCAGCATTTT. The encoded protein is CASSSQPQHF.

In nucleotides, the CDR3 is TGTGCCAGCAGTTACTCGTGGGAGAACACCGGGGAGCTGTTTTTT. Amino acids: CASSYSWENTGELFF. V and J are TRBV6-5 and TRBJ2-2; D not resolved. V gave up 0 bases and J gave up 1 base, with 6 bases separating them. Germline V CDR1 and CDR2: MNHEY, SVGAGI. This CDR3 region has 15 residues.

V gene TRBV29-1 combines with J gene TRBJ2-1; weak D call: TRBD2 (6 bases). V lost 5 bases and J 6 bases, leaving 11 bases between the germline ends. The CDR3 sequence is 12 residues long. Germline-derived CDR1 and CDR2 are SQVTM and ANQGSEA. The chain's CDR3 is CSVQGGFNEQFF. The CDR3 nucleotides are TGCAGCGTTCAGGGAGGCTTCAATGAGCAGTTCTTC.

Concerning this clone: The same CDR3 can be traced to other DNA sequences in this sample. The CDR3 DNA follows: TGTGCCAGCAGTTTAGGGGCAGGCACTGAAGCTTTCTTT. It codes for CASSLGAGTEAFF. This chain connects TRBV28 to TRBJ1-1; perhaps TRBD1 as D (5 bases). The CDR3 length is 13 residues. Germline-derived CDR1 and CDR2 are MDHEN and SYDVKM. The V end was cut by 2 bases, the J end by 4 bases, with 8 bases between. Based on the CDR3 plus reference TRBV28 and TRBJ1-1, the full variable domain is DVKVTQSSRYLVKRTGEKVFLECVQDMDHENMFWYRQDPGLGLRLIYFSYDVKMKEKGDIPEGYSVSREKKERFSLILESASTNQTSMYLCASSLGAGTEAFFGQGTRLTVV.

The chain has TRBV9 and TRBJ2-7; the match to TRBD2 covers 7 bases. The germline CDR1 and CDR2 sequences are SGDLS and YYNGEE. V shed 3 bases, J shed 4 bases, and the junction held 7 bases outside the gene matches. This CDR3 spans 14 amino acids. The CDR3 sequence: CASSAGMGGYEQYF. The CDR3 DNA is TGTGCCAGCAGCGCGGGAATGGGAGGGTACGAGCAGTACTTC. The variable domain in full, completed from reference TRBV9 and TRBJ2-7, reads DSGVTQTPKHLITATGQRVTLRCSPRSGDLSVYWYQQSLDQGLQFLIQYYNGEERAKGNILERFSAQQFPDLHSELNLSSLELGDSALYFCASSAGMGGYEQYFGPGTRLTVT.

The chain has TRBV7-9 and TRBJ1-4; 7 bases fit TRBD1. The CDR3 covers 13 residues. Trimming cost V 8 bases and J 4 bases; bases outside gene matches: 4. Germline-derived CDR1 and CDR2 are SEHNR and FQNEAQ (reference sequence). CDR3 amino acids: CASRDSYNEKLFF. In DNA, the CDR3 is TGTGCCAGCCGGGACAGTTATAATGAAAAACTGTTTTTT.

The J gene is TRBJ2-1, the V gene TRBV5-1; TRBD1 matches 10 bases. The CDR3 consists of 14 residues. V was pared by 3 bases and J by 4 bases, with 1 base of the junction left unmatched. Germline CDR1 and CDR2: SGHRS and YFSETQ. The CDR3: CASSSGQGYNEQFF. Here the CDR3 DNA reads TGCGCCAGCAGCTCGGGACAGGGGTACAATGAGCAGTTCTTC.

This clone was detected a few times. The chain uses TRBV10-3 and TRBJ1-1, with D maybe TRBD1 (5 bases). V was clipped by 9 bases and J by 0 bases, with 11 bases between them. The V gene's germline CDR1 is ENHRY and CDR2 SYGVKD. The length of the CDR3 is 13 residues. CDR3 sequence (DNA): TGTGCCATTGCCGGGACCCTGAACACTGAAGCTTTCTTT. Amino acids: CAIAGTLNTEAFF.

This clone occurred a few times. The V call is TRBV27, the J call TRBJ1-2, with TRBD1 matching 10 bases. There are 12 residues in the CDR3. Losses at the gene ends were 7 bases for V and 6 bases for J; bases not matched to a gene: 2. The germline V gene encodes CDR1 MNHEY and CDR2 SMNVEV (reference sequence). DNA for the CDR3: TGTGCCAGCAAGACAGGGGGCAATGGCTACACCTTC. Translated, it gives CASKTGGNGYTF.

This chain uses TRBV30 with TRBJ1-3; perhaps TRBD1 as D (6 bases). V shed 5 bases and J shed 0 bases, with 17 bases lying between them. The germline gives CDR1 GTSNPN, CDR2 SVGIG (reference sequence). CDR3 length: 16 residues. The DNA for the CDR3 is TGTGCCTGGGGGGGCGGCAGGGCCTTCTCTGGAAACACCATATATTTT. It codes for CAWGGGRAFSGNTIYF.

The chain carries TRBV29-1 and TRBJ2-7; TRBD2 matches at 7 bases. CDR1 and CDR2 (germline): SQVTM, ANQGSEA. This CDR3 spans 15 amino acids. After removal of 3 bases from V and 6 bases from J, the junction contained 14 bases not matched to a gene. For the CDR3, the DNA is TGCAGCGTTGAGGAGGCAGGGAGGGTTTCTGGCGAGCAGTACTTC. Translation gives CSVEEAGRVSGEQYF.

CDR3 loop: CASRSLGWETQYF. DNA of the CDR3: TGTGCCAGCAGGTCTCTGGGTTGGGAGACCCAGTACTTC. The chain joins TRBV28 to TRBJ2-5; D not certain. This CDR3 region has 13 residues. Germline V gene data show CDR1 as MDHEN and CDR2 as SYDVKM. V lost 6 bases and J lost 5, with 13 bases in between.

The chain joins TRBV29-1 to TRBJ1-1; D unresolved. CDR1 and CDR2 from the germline V gene are SQVTM and ANQGSEA. The CDR3 extends over 12 amino acids. V was trimmed by 1 base and J by 4 bases, leaving 7 bases between them. CDR3 DNA sequence: TGCAGCGTTGAAGGGGATTCCACTGAAGCTTTCTTT. Residues: CSVEGDSTEAFF.

The rearrangement uses TRBV28 and TRBJ2-7; a possible D gene is TRBD2 (6 bases). Germline lookup yields CDR1 MDHEN and CDR2 SYDVKM. With 5 bases removed from V and 3 bases from J, the gap between germline ends came to 14 bases. This CDR3 comprises 14 residues. CDR3 in DNA: TGTGCCAGCAGTAACCGACTAGAGTTCTACGAGCAGTACTTC. It yields the protein CASSNRLEFYEQYF.

V is TRBV9 and J is TRBJ2-2; possible D gene TRBD2, 7 bases. Germline V CDR1 and CDR2: SGDLS, YYNGEE. There are 12 residues in the CDR3. The V end lost 8 bases, the J end lost 7 bases, and 12 bases lay between the germline ends. The CDR3 here is CASTGGHGELFF. The DNA of the CDR3 is TGTGCCAGTACCGGGGGGCACGGGGAGCTGTTTTTT.

The chain joins TRBV27 to TRBJ1-5; perhaps TRBD1 as D (5 bases). This CDR3 contains 16 residues. Trimming pared 4 bases from V and 2 bases from J, leaving 15 bases between. Germline values: CDR1 MNHEY, CDR2 SMNVEV (reference sequence). The CDR3 DNA is TGTGCCAGCAGTTCTTTCTTCGGGGACGGCAATCAGCCCCAGCATTTT. It yields the protein CASSSFFGDGNQPQHF.

The chain recombines TRBV7-8 with TRBJ2-7; the D is unclear. The CDR3 runs 13 residues. Per the germline V gene, CDR1 is SGHVS and CDR2 is FQNEAQ. Trimming stripped 4 bases from V and 6 bases from J, with 13 bases between. In nucleotides, the CDR3 is TGTGCCAGCAGCTCCCCGATGCTGTCCGAGCAGTACTTC. Translated: CASSSPMLSEQYF.

J is TRBJ2-7 and V is TRBV19, with D perhaps matching TRBD1 or TRBD2 (5 bases each). Trimming left V 4 bases short and J 6 bases short, with 13 bases between. Germline loops: CDR1 LNHDA, CDR2 SQIVND (reference sequence). The CDR3 loop spans 13 amino acids. CDR3 nucleotides: TGTGCCAGTAGTACGGGGCCCTTCGCCGAGCAGTACTTC. This encodes CASSTGPFAEQYF.

V is TRBV4-1 and J is TRBJ2-1; tentatively, D is TRBD2 (7 bases). V lost 2 bases to trimming and J lost 7 bases, with 15 bases between them. This CDR3 region has 15 residues. The V gene's germline CDR1 is MGHRA and CDR2 YSYEKL. The CDR3 nucleotides read TGCGCCAGCAGCCAAAGGGACACGCGGGGGAATGAGCAGTTCTTC. It yields the protein CASSQRDTRGNEQFF.